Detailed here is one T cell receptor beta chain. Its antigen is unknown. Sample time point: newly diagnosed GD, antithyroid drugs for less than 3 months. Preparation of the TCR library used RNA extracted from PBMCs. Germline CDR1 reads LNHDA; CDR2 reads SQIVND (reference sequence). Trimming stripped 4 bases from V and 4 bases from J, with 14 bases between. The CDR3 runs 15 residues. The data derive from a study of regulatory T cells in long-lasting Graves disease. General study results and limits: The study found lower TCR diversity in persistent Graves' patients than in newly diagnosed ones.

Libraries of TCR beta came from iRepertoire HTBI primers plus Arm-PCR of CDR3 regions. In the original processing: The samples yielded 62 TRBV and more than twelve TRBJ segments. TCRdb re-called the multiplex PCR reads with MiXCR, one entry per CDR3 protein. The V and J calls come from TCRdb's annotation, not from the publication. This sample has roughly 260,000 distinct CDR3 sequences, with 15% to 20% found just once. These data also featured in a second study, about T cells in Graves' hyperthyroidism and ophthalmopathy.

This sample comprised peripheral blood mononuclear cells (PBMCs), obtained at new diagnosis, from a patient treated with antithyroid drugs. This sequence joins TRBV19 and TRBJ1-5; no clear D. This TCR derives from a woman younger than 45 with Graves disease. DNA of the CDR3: TGTGCCAGTAGTACCCCCGGGTCAAAGAATCAGCCCCAGCATTTT. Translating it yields CASSTPGSKNQPQHF. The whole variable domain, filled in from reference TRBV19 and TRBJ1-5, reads DGGITQSPKYLFRKEGQNVTLSCEQNLNHDAMYWYRQDPGQGLRLIYYSQIVNDFQKGDIAEGYSVSREKKESFPLTVTSAQKNPTAFYLCASSTPGSKNQPQHFGDGTRLSIL.